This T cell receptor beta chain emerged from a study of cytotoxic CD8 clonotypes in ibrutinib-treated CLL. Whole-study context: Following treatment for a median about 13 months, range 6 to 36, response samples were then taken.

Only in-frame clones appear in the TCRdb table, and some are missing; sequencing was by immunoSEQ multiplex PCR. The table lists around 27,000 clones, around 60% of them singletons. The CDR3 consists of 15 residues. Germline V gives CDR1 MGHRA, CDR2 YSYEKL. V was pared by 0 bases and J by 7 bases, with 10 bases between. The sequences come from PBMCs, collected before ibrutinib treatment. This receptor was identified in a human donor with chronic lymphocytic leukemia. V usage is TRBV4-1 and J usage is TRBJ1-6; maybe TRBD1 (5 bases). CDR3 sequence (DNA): TGCGCCAGCAGCCAAGATTTTGGACAAAATTCACCCCTCCACTTT. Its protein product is CASSQDFGQNSPLHF.